These T cell receptor beta chains were read from a single sample in a study of patients and donors after allogeneic stem cell transplantation. One entry per CDR3 protein, called by TCRdb with MiXCR from the RT-PCR reads. The top ten clones hold about 7% of a sample with approximately 430,000 distinct CDR3 sequences, approximately 16% of them seen once. Sequenced input: blood, either unsorted or a sorted T cell fraction (not recorded which). The receptors were sampled from a human donor who was either an allogeneic HSCT recipient or a stem cell or donor lymphocyte infusion donor (not recorded which). It is not recorded whose cells these are; they may come from a transplant donor. Each CDR3 is given with its conserved first and last residue. Fields, in order: D gene, V gene, J gene, clone size, CDR3 protein, CDR3 DNA. D genes are given only for firm matches. Size is omitted from some rows. Given values are once, few, many or a class for expanded clones.

D: -
V: TRBV20-1
J: TRBJ2-5
size: few
CDR3: CSARFLGEETQYF
DNA: TGCAGTGCTAGATTTTTGGGGGAAGAGACCCAGTACTTC

D: -
V: TRBV7-9
J: TRBJ2-5
size: -
CDR3: CASSPEGSQETQYF
DNA: TGTGCCAGCAGCCCTGAGGGGTCGCAAGAGACCCAGTACTTC

D: TRBD1
V: TRBV12-3/TRBV12-4
J: TRBJ1-2
size: -
CDR3: CASSLRGRGGYTF
DNA: TGTGCCAGCAGTCTCAGGGGGCGAGGTGGCTACACCTTC

D: TRBD2
V: TRBV5-1
J: TRBJ2-7
size: -
CDR3: CASSLEGGSTYEQYF
DNA: TGCGCCAGCAGCTTGGAGGGCGGGAGCACCTACGAGCAGTACTTC

D: -
V: TRBV6-5
J: TRBJ1-1
size: -
CDR3: CASSYSNRGRTEAFF
DNA: TGTGCCAGCAGTTACTCGAATCGGGGGAGAACTGAAGCTTTCTTT

D: TRBD1
V: TRBV10-3
J: TRBJ2-2
size: -
CDR3: CAISDRTGGFKSGELFF
DNA: TGTGCCATCAGTGACCGGACAGGGGGCTTTAAATCCGGGGAGCTGTTTTTT

D: TRBD1
V: TRBV12-3/TRBV12-4
J: TRBJ1-4
size: -
CDR3: CASSFQGAKLFF
DNA: TGTGCCAGCAGTTTTCAGGGGGCAAAACTGTTTTTT

D: -
V: TRBV25-1
J: TRBJ2-2
size: -
CDR3: CASSELGRSAANTGELFF
DNA: TGTGCCAGCAGTGAATTGGGCAGGTCCGCCGCGAACACCGGGGAGCTGTTTTTT

D: -
V: TRBV7-3
J: TRBJ1-2
size: -
CDR3: CASSLTWRGDYGYTF
DNA: TGTGCCAGCAGCTTAACGTGGCGGGGTGACTATGGCTACACCTTC

D: TRBD2
V: TRBV20-1
J: TRBJ2-3
size: few
CDR3: CSARGLAGPDTQYF
DNA: TGCAGTGCTAGGGGACTAGCGGGACCAGATACGCAGTATTTT

D: TRBD2
V: TRBV5-1
J: TRBJ2-3
size: few
CDR3: CASSLTAGADTQYF
DNA: TGCGCCAGCAGCTTGACAGCGGGAGCAGATACGCAGTATTTT

D: -
V: TRBV6-6
J: TRBJ1-4
size: -
CDR3: CASGQGGEKLFF
DNA: TGTGCCTCGGGGCAGGGAGGCGAAAAACTGTTTTTT

D: -
V: TRBV7-9
J: TRBJ1-3
size: -
CDR3: CASSFGGSSGNTIYF
DNA: TGTGCCAGCAGCTTTGGCGGGAGCTCTGGAAACACCATATATTTT

D: -
V: TRBV11-1
J: TRBJ2-3
size: few
CDR3: CASSPPALRGGRTDTQYF
DNA: TGTGCCAGCAGCCCCCCCGCCCTGCGGGGAGGCAGGACAGATACGCAGTATTTT

D: -
V: TRBV23-1
J: TRBJ1-5
size: -
CDR3: CGSQGNQPQHF
DNA: TGCGGCTCCCAGGGCAATCAGCCCCAGCATTTT

D: TRBD1
V: TRBV19
J: TRBJ2-7
size: -
CDR3: CASSILGTGGLNEQYF
DNA: TGTGCCAGTAGTATTTTGGGGACAGGGGGCCTGAACGAGCAGTACTTC

D: -
V: TRBV6-2/TRBV6-3
J: TRBJ1-1
size: many
CDR3: CASSYAENTEAFF
DNA: TGTGCCAGCAGTTACGCGGAGAACACTGAAGCTTTCTTT

D: -
V: TRBV12-3/TRBV12-4
J: TRBJ1-2
size: -
CDR3: CASSRMAYGYTF
DNA: TGTGCCAGCAGCCGGATGGCATATGGCTACACCTTC

D: -
V: TRBV5-1
J: TRBJ2-6
size: few
CDR3: CATGGNPSGANVLTF
DNA: TGCGCCACTGGAGGGAATCCCTCGGGGGCCAACGTCCTGACTTTC

D: -
V: TRBV18
J: TRBJ1-1
size: few
CDR3: CASSPLPQRGLNTEAFF
DNA: TGTGCCAGCTCACCACTACCCCAGAGAGGGTTGAACACTGAAGCTTTCTTT

D: TRBD1
V: TRBV4-3
J: TRBJ1-1
size: many
CDR3: CASSQTDRGINTEAFF
DNA: TGCGCCAGCAGCCAAACAGACAGGGGAATTAACACTGAAGCTTTCTTT

D: TRBD2
V: TRBV29-1
J: TRBJ2-1
size: many
CDR3: CSAAGVLAGNLNEQFF
DNA: TGCAGCGCTGCGGGAGTACTAGCGGGAAACCTGAATGAGCAGTTCTTC

D: -
V: TRBV21-1
J: TRBJ2-1
size: -
CDR3: CASSDLLGGSYNEQFF
DNA: TGTGCCAGCAGCGACCTCTTAGGCGGCTCCTACAATGAGCAGTTCTTC

D: TRBD1
V: TRBV20-1
J: TRBJ2-7
size: -
CDR3: CSAKTGGEQYF
DNA: TGCAGTGCTAAAACAGGGGGCGAGCAGTACTTC

D: -
V: TRBV4-1
J: TRBJ1-1
size: -
CDR3: CASSQVENTGEAFF
DNA: TGCGCCAGCAGCCAAGTGGAGAATACGGGTGAAGCTTTCTTT

D: -
V: TRBV4-1
J: TRBJ1-1
size: -
CDR3: CASSQGGGGTEAFF
DNA: TGCGCCAGCAGCCAAGGGGGCGGAGGGACTGAAGCTTTCTTT

D: -
V: TRBV20-1
J: TRBJ2-7
size: few
CDR3: CSASKGLGFEQYF
DNA: TGCAGTGCTAGTAAGGGACTTGGCTTCGAGCAGTACTTC